One and the same sample provided the 11 T cell receptor beta chains below, sequenced in a study of cytomegalovirus exposure and HLA in healthy donors. The PCR employed 60 Vbeta primers together with 13 Jbeta primers. TCRdb keeps only in-frame clones here, not all; method: immunoSEQ multiplex PCR. This sample has 95,000 to 150,000 clones, with approximately 80% found just once. Sequencing was performed on PBMCs. The origin of the receptors is a man aged 25 to 40 in good health and CMV-seronegative.

The chain joins TRBV27 to TRBJ2-4, with 7 bases lining up with TRBD2. Germline values: CDR1 MNHEY, CDR2 SMNVEV (reference sequence). The ends lost 8 bases at V and 5 bases at J; junction bases unmatched: 6. The length of the CDR3 is 13 residues. The CDR3 loop is CASAGTNENIQYF. CDR3 nucleotide sequence: TGTGCCAGCGCCGGGACTAACGAAAACATTCAGTACTTC.

This clone was counted a few times. This rearrangement joins TRBV21-1 to TRBJ1-2; TRBD1, the D gene given by the table, was not confirmed from the DNA. TRBV21-1 is labeled a pseudogene. This CDR3 comprises 13 residues. This CDR3 reads CASSKAQFYGYTF. In DNA, the CDR3 is TGTGCCAGCAGCAAAGCGCAGTTCTATGGCTACACCTTC.

A note on this clone: Other nucleotide sequences from this sample produce the same CDR3. CDR3 sequence reads: CASSVGANTEAFF. CDR3 coding DNA: TGTGCCAGCAGCGTAGGAGCGAACACTGAAGCTTTCTTT. This sequence joins TRBV9 and TRBJ1-1; D is ambiguous. In germline, CDR1 is SGDLS, CDR2 YYNGEE. The germline V and J ends were trimmed by 0 bases and 1 base, with 4 bases remaining between them. The CDR3 has 13 residues. Full variable domain (missing parts from reference TRBV9 and TRBJ1-1): DSGVTQTPKHLITATGQRVTLRCSPRSGDLSVYWYQQSLDQGLQFLIQYYNGEERAKGNILERFSAQQFPDLHSELNLSSLELGDSALYFCASSVGANTEAFFGQGTRLTVV.

Only a few counts were recorded for this clone. This chain joins TRBV29-1 and TRBJ1-3; D gene unclear. CDR3 size: 12 residues. Looked up from germline, CDR1 is SQVTM and CDR2 is ANQGSEA. The V and J ends lost 3 bases and 2 bases respectively, with 5 bases between them. This CDR3 reads CSVDSTGNTIYF. CDR3 nucleotides: TGCAGCGTTGACAGTACTGGAAACACCATATATTTT.

As regards this clone: At one of its ends the junction is not consistent with the germline gene, which may arise from a read error. This chain links TRBV28 with TRBJ1-1; 10 bases are a match to TRBD1. The CDR3 has 14 residues. Germline assignment: CDR1 MDHEN and CDR2 SYDVKM. The CDR3 bases are TGTGCCGGCAGTTCTGACAGGGGGCGGACTGAAGCTTTCTTT. It encodes CAGSSDRGRTEAFF. The whole variable domain, filled in from reference TRBV28 and TRBJ1-1, reads DVKVTQSSRYLVKRTGEKVFLECVQDMDHENMFWYRQDPGLGLRLIYFSYDVKMKEKGDIPEGYSVSREKKERFSLILESASTNQTSMYLCAGSSDRGRTEAFFGQGTRLTVV.

This chain joins TRBV2 and TRBJ2-3, with TRBD2 identical over 13 bases. V lost 6 bases, J lost 3 bases, and 3 bases stayed unmatched. Germline CDR1 and CDR2: SNHLY and FYNNEI. This CDR3 has 15 residues. CDR3 coding DNA: TGTGCCAGCAGCGGACTAGCGGGAGCTACAGATACGCAGTATTTT. Translated: CASSGLAGATDTQYF.

The sample holds one count of this clone. This chain joins TRBV5-3 and TRBJ1-1; tentative D call: TRBD1 (5 bases). TRBV5-3 is marked as an open reading frame, function uncertain. The CDR3 is made up of 17 amino acids. V lost 4 bases, J lost 4 bases, and 23 bases lay in between. The CDR3 protein is CARSPGGDLMLGTEAFF. CDR3 nucleotide sequence: TGTGCCAGAAGCCCCGGGGGGGATTTGATGTTGGGCACTGAAGCTTTCTTT.

The V and J genes are TRBV9 and TRBJ2-7; D is perhaps TRBD2 (7 bases). CDR3 length: 15 residues. V was cut by 0 bases and J by 3 bases, with 13 bases left in between. Germline V gene lookup returns CDR1 SGDLS and CDR2 YYNGEE. The CDR3 region has the DNA TGTGCCAGCAGCGTAGATGGGAGGGGGGTCTACGAGCAGTACTTC. This sequence encodes CASSVDGRGVYEQYF.

This chain joins TRBV5-1 and TRBJ1-2; 10 bases line up with TRBD1. The germline gives CDR1 SGHRS, CDR2 YFSETQ. V dropped 0 bases and J dropped 7; count of bases not matched to a gene: 3. The CDR3 loop spans 14 amino acids. The CDR3 DNA reads TGCGCCAGCAGCTTGGAGGGACAGGGGACTGGCTACACCTTC. It specifies CASSLEGQGTGYTF.

The chain is built from TRBV18 and TRBJ1-1, with 10 bases identical to TRBD1. Germline CDR1 reads KGHSH; CDR2 reads LQKENI. The CDR3 has 16 residues. The J segment lost 2 bases and the V segment lost 2 bases, leaving 5 bases of the junction unmatched. The CDR3 is CASSPGQGVGNTEAFF. In nucleotides, the CDR3 is TGTGCCAGCTCACCAGGACAGGGGGTGGGAAACACTGAAGCTTTCTTT.

V is TRBV30 and J is TRBJ1-5; 8 bases are shared with TRBD1. Trimming took 3 bases from V and 4 from J; bases not matched to a gene: 8. The germline CDR1 and CDR2 sequences are GTSNPN and SVGIG (reference sequence). There are 15 residues in the CDR3. Here the CDR3 reads CAWSVGTGLNQPQHF. The CDR3 coding sequence is TGTGCCTGGAGCGTTGGGACAGGCCTAAATCAGCCCCAGCATTTT.